The rows below give T cell receptor beta chains drawn from one sample of a study of cytomegalovirus exposure and HLA in healthy donors. Sequencing was performed with immunoSEQ multiplex PCR; in TCRdb, only in-frame clones are kept and a portion is missing. The sample has 150,000 to 200,000 clones, around 81% seen once. Sequencing used PBMCs. The receptor source for this set is a man aged 25 to 40 in good health and CMV-seropositive. The CDR3 runs from the conserved cysteine through the conserved F or W. A D gene is named only where the DNA matches it firmly. The size entry is marked missing in some rows and otherwise reads once, few, many or a size class.

d_call j_call clone_size v_call cdr3_nt cdr3_aa
NA TRBJ1-5 NA TRBV7-4 TGTGCCAGCAGCCACCAACAGGGATGCAATCAGCCCCAGCATTTT CASSHQQGCNQPQHF
NA TRBJ2-7 NA TRBV19 TGTGCCAGTAGTATCCGTGCAGGGATTTTCGAGCAGTACTTC CASSIRAGIFEQYF
NA TRBJ2-5 NA TRBV19 TGTGCCAGTAGTATAGAGCACGCCCAGGGGACAGAGACCCAGTACTTC CASSIEHAQGTETQYF
NA TRBJ2-2 once TRBV2 TGTGCCAGCAGCCCCTTTAGCGGGGAGCTGTTTTTT CASSPFSGELFF
TRBD2 TRBJ2-7 NA TRBV4-1 TGCGCCAGCAGCCCAAGCCGCCCGGGGGGGGGCTCCTACGAGCAGTACTTC CASSPSRPGGGSYEQYF
NA TRBJ2-5 NA TRBV5-1 TGCGCCAGCAGCTTGTCGGGGCCGGGGGAAACCCAGTACTTC CASSLSGPGETQYF
NA TRBJ1-4 NA TRBV7-6 TGTGCCAGCAGCTTTAGCGGGCAGAGCCTCCCAACTAATGAAAAACTGTTTTTT CASSFSGQSLPTNEKLFF
TRBD2 TRBJ2-1 NA TRBV2 TGTGCCAGCAGTTCCCAGCGGGGCTCCTACAATGAGCAGTTCTTC CASSSQRGSYNEQFF
NA TRBJ1-2 NA TRBV19 TGTGCCAGTAGAGGACTGCGCTATGGCTACACCTTC CASRGLRYGYTF
TRBD2 TRBJ2-7 NA TRBV7-2 TGTGCCAGCAGCTTAGTTCCAGTGTTCGCGGGGGGCCTATACTACGAGCAGTACTTC CASSLVPVFAGGLYYEQYF
TRBD2 TRBJ2-1 once TRBV7-9 TGTGCCAGCAGCTTCGGCGGGGGGCTCAATGAGCAGTTCTTC CASSFGGGLNEQFF
TRBD1 TRBJ1-6 NA TRBV7-3 TGTGCCAGCAGCCCGGGACAGGGAGGTAATTCACCCCTCCACTTT CASSPGQGGNSPLHF
TRBD1 TRBJ1-1 NA TRBV19 TGTGCCAGTAGTAGGGGCTTATCGACAGGGGGCAAAACTGAAGCTTTCTTT CASSRGLSTGGKTEAFF
TRBD1 TRBJ1-5 NA TRBV29-1 TGCAGCGTTCAAGGTCCGGGACAGGGGGGTCAGCCCCAGCATTTT CSVQGPGQGGQPQHF
TRBD2 TRBJ2-3 NA TRBV5-1 TGCGCCAGCAGCTTGAAGTGGACTAGCGGGGGGGCCAGCACAGATACGCAGTATTTT CASSLKWTSGGASTDTQYF
TRBD1 TRBJ1-1 NA TRBV6-4 TGTGCCAGCAGTTTACTTCCGGGACAGGGGGACACTGAAGCTTTCTTT CASSLLPGQGDTEAFF
TRBD1 TRBJ2-7 NA TRBV19 TGTGCCAGTAGTGCCGGGACAGGGATCTACGAGCAGTACTTC CASSAGTGIYEQYF
NA TRBJ2-3 NA TRBV6-5 TGTGCCAGCAGTTACTGGGGCGGACAGTACACAGATACGCAGTATTTT CASSYWGGQYTDTQYF
NA TRBJ2-7 NA TRBV7-9 TGTGCCAGCAGCTTAGACGGCGGCGACTCTAGGGAGCAGTACTTC CASSLDGGDSREQYF
NA TRBJ1-5 NA TRBV18 TGTGCCAGCTCGCCATCTACTCAGGGATCTCCCCAGCATTTT CASSPSTQGSPQHF
TRBD1 TRBJ2-7 NA TRBV4-1 TGCGCCAGCAGCCAGGGACAGGGATCCTACGAGCAGTACTTC CASSQGQGSYEQYF
NA TRBJ1-6 NA TRBV5-4 TGTGCCAGCAGCTTGGAACAGGGAATATCCCTCCACTTT CASSLEQGISLHF
TRBD2 TRBJ2-7 NA TRBV7-2 TGTGCCAGCAGCTTAGGTTCTAGCGGGGGTACTACCTACGAGCAGTACTTC CASSLGSSGGTTYEQYF
NA TRBJ1-2 NA TRBV15 TGTGCCACCGGAGCCGGGACTCAGACCCTTGGCTACACCTTC CATGAGTQTLGYTF
NA TRBJ1-1 NA TRBV2 TGTGTCTCCAAGCCCAGGCCCAACACTGAAGCTTTCTTT CVSKPRPNTEAFF
NA TRBJ1-6 NA TRBV6-5 TGTGCCAGCAGTTCCGGGTCCAAGAGCGGTTCACCCCTCCACTTT CASSSGSKSGSPLHF
NA TRBJ1-4 NA TRBV18 TGTGCCAGCTCACCCGGGTCAGAGTTTGAAAAACTGTTTTTT CASSPGSEFEKLFF
TRBD1 TRBJ2-3 few TRBV7-6 TGTGCCAGCAGCTGGACAGGGAACACAGATACGCAGTATTTT CASSWTGNTDTQYF
NA TRBJ1-1 NA TRBV9 TGTGCCAGCAGCTTTGGGGGGACTGAAGCTTTCTTT CASSFGGTEAFF
NA TRBJ1-5 few TRBV2 TGTGCCAGCAGTGGCGGCACAGGGATTGAGCCCCAGCATTTT CASSGGTGIEPQHF
NA TRBJ2-2 NA TRBV5-1 TGCGCCAGCAGCTTGGGGGAGGTCGGGGAGCTGTTTTTT CASSLGEVGELFF
NA TRBJ2-3 NA TRBV18 TGTGCCAGCTCACCACTAGTCAGGGATACGCAGTATTTT CASSPLVRDTQYF
TRBD1 TRBJ2-3 NA TRBV7-3 TGTGCCAGCAGCTTAACGTTGCGACAGGGGCTCAGCACAGATACGCAGTATTTT CASSLTLRQGLSTDTQYF
NA TRBJ1-1 NA TRBV19 TGTGCCAGTCCGACCGGGACAAACTTCAACACTGAAGCTTTCTTT CASPTGTNFNTEAFF
NA TRBJ2-3 NA TRBV6-5 TGTGCCAGCAGTTTGGCTGGCACAGATACGCAGTATTTT CASSLAGTDTQYF
NA TRBJ2-1 NA TRBV2 TGTGCCAGCACCGGAGGATCCTACAATGAGCAGTTCTTC CASTGGSYNEQFF
TRBD2 TRBJ2-7 NA TRBV10-3 TGTGCCATCAGTGACCCGCCCTTGACTAGCGGGAGTCCCTACGAGCAGTACTTC CAISDPPLTSGSPYEQYF
TRBD1 TRBJ1-1 NA TRBV13 TGTGCCAGCAGCCCTAGCCCGGGACAGGGGAAGGGCACTGAAGCTTTCTTT CASSPSPGQGKGTEAFF
NA TRBJ1-1 once TRBV7-2 TGTGCCAGCAGCTTAGTTGCGGGGACGAACACTGAAGCTTTCTTT CASSLVAGTNTEAFF
NA TRBJ2-7 NA TRBV19 TGTGCCAGTAGTATCTCGGGACAAAGCTCCTACGAGCAGTACTTC CASSISGQSSYEQYF
NA TRBJ1-5 NA TRBV7-6 TGTGCCAGCAGCTTACGCGGGGACGGCCTTGGAAGCAATCAGCCCCAGCATTTT CASSLRGDGLGSNQPQHF
TRBD2 TRBJ2-1 NA TRBV7-6 TGTGCCAGCAGCTTGGGAGCGGGGGACAATGAGCAGTTCTTC CASSLGAGDNEQFF
TRBD1 TRBJ1-2 NA TRBV9 TGTGCCAGCAGCGTTTCAGGGGGACCCTATGGCTACACCTTC CASSVSGGPYGYTF
NA TRBJ2-2 NA TRBV7-9 TGTGCCAGCAGCTTAAGACGGACTTACACCGGGGAGCTGTTTTTT CASSLRRTYTGELFF
TRBD2 TRBJ2-1 once TRBV19 TGTGCCAGTAGTTGGACTAGCGGGGAGCCCAATGAGCAGTTCTTC CASSWTSGEPNEQFF
NA TRBJ2-1 once TRBV10-1 TGCGCCAGCAGTGAGTCCTTAGCGTTCCCCTACAATGAGCAGTTCTTC CASSESLAFPYNEQFF
TRBD1 TRBJ1-2 NA TRBV19 TGTGCCAGTAGTAGGGACAGGTCGGACTATGGCTACACCTTC CASSRDRSDYGYTF
NA TRBJ1-5 NA TRBV19 TGTGCCAGTAGTATTTTTTCAGATCAGCCCCAGCATTTT CASSIFSDQPQHF
NA TRBJ2-3 NA TRBV9 TGTGCCAGCAGCGCGTTCCCCGTCGGCACAGATACGCAGTATTTT CASSAFPVGTDTQYF
NA TRBJ1-1 NA TRBV2 TGTGCCAGCAGTCCTCGGGTTGGCCCCGGAGCTTTCTTT CASSPRVGPGAFF